One sample yielded the 10 T cell receptor beta chains listed below, sequenced in a study of blood T cells in healthy people across ages. A J-beta primer mix and a sample-barcoded 5' primer were used in a second PCR of roughly 7 to 12 cycles. Via MiXCR, TCRdb re-called the 5' RACE reads, giving one row per CDR3 protein. The sample shows about 560,000 distinct CDR3 sequences, over 25% of them seen only once. These same data were also listed under a study on T cells of mothers and their children.

Specimen: blood. Receptor source: a boy between 2 and 10 years old in good health.

CDR3 in DNA: TGTGCCAGCAGTTACTCCACAGGGACGTTTTATGGCTACACCTTC. Encoded protein: CASSYSTGTFYGYTF. The rearrangement joins TRBV6-2 or TRBV6-3 to TRBJ1-2; TRBD1 might be the D (6 bases). From germline, CDR1 is MNHEY and CDR2 SVGEGT. Trimming shortened V by 0 bases and J by 5 bases, and 13 bases separated the two germline ends. This CDR3 region has 15 residues.

The chain carries TRBV29-1 and TRBJ2-5; tentatively, D is TRBD2 (6 bases). The J call is in doubt because the DNA end fits TRBJ2-7 better. The CDR3 consists of 12 residues. The germline V gene has CDR1 SQVTM and CDR2 ANQGSEA. CDR3 region: CSVYEGRYEQYF. DNA for the CDR3: TGCAGCGTTTACGAGGGGAGGTACGAGCAGTACTTC.

The chain links TRBV4-3 to TRBJ2-3; D is ambiguous. CDR1 and CDR2 from the germline V gene are LGHNA and YSLEER. The CDR3 spans 14 residues. Trimming removed 1 base from V and 5 bases from J, with 10 bases in between. Here the CDR3 DNA reads TGCGCCAGCAGCCAAGGGGATTTCGGAGATACGCAGTATTTT. Protein: CASSQGDFGDTQYF.

This clonotype was observed at least ten times. The rearrangement links TRBV29-1 to TRBJ2-1; no firm D call. V gave up 4 bases and J gave up 3 bases, with 1 base separating them. Germline values: CDR1 SQVTM, CDR2 ANQGSEA. The CDR3 extends over 10 amino acids. CDR3 nucleotide sequence: TGCAGCGTTGGCTACAATGAGCAGTTCTTC. It is translated as CSVGYNEQFF.

This clonotype has just one count. The gene calls are TRBV18 and TRBJ1-2; D is possibly TRBD1 (5 bases). Trimming left V 6 bases short and J 4 bases short, with 12 bases between. This CDR3 contains 13 residues. The V gene's germline CDR1 is KGHSH and CDR2 LQKENI. DNA for the CDR3: TGTGCCAGCTCGGCTGACAGCTCCTATGGCTACACCTTC. Amino acid sequence: CASSADSSYGYTF.

The chain joins TRBV5-6 to TRBJ2-5; D call uncertain. The CDR3 sequence is 9 residues long. CDR1 and CDR2 from the germline V gene are SGHDT and YYEEEE. Trimming stripped 4 bases from V and 8 bases from J, with 3 bases between. CDR3 region: CASSPTQYF. The DNA for the CDR3 is TGTGCCAGCAGCCCTACCCAGTACTTC.

As concerns this clonotype: An end of the junction differs from the germline gene, which may be a read error. The chain employs TRBV6-6 and TRBJ2-1, with TRBD2 as a possible D gene (7 bases). CDR1 is MNHNY, CDR2 SVGAGI, per germline (reference sequence). The CDR3 consists of 15 residues. CDR3 DNA sequence: TGTGCCAGCAGCCGCCTCTCGGGGGGCTACAATCAGCAGTTCTTC. Amino acids: CASSRLSGGYNQQFF.

The gene calls are TRBV5-1 and TRBJ2-1, with 7 bases that match TRBD2. CDR1 is SGHRS and CDR2 is YFSETQ in the germline V gene. V dropped 1 base and J dropped 3; count of bases not matched to a gene: 7. CDR3 length: 16 amino acids. The CDR3 DNA reads as TGCGCCAGCAGCTTGAGCAACCGGGACTACTACAATGAGCAGTTCTTC. It specifies CASSLSNRDYYNEQFF. The full variable domain, in which reference TRBV5-1 and TRBJ2-1 provide the parts outside the CDR3, is KAGVTQTPRYLIKTRGQQVTLSCSPISGHRSVSWYQQTPGQGLQFLFEYFSETQRNKGNFPGRFSGRQFSNSRSEMNVSTLELGDSALYLCASSLSNRDYYNEQFFGPGTRLTVL.

This clonotype was observed a handful of times. V usage is TRBV9 and J usage is TRBJ1-4; no clear D. Germline-derived CDR1 and CDR2 are SGDLS and YYNGEE. The CDR3 is made up of 17 amino acids. V lost 4 bases and J 0 bases, leaving 16 bases between the germline ends. In nucleotides, the CDR3 is TGTGCCAGCAGCCGAGGACCGTCCGTTGCAACTAATGAAAAACTGTTTTTT. Encoded protein: CASSRGPSVATNEKLFF.

This clonotype was seen a handful of times. The chain employs TRBV20-1 and TRBJ2-3, with 10 bases aligning to TRBD1. Germline CDR1 DFQATT, CDR2 SNEGSKA (reference sequence). Germline trimming cut 3 bases from V and 2 bases from J; bases unmatched to any gene: 2. The CDR3 has 14 residues. CDR3 sequence reads: CSASGTGATDTQYF. CDR3 bases: TGCAGTGCTAGTGGGACAGGGGCCACAGATACGCAGTATTTT.